These 18 T cell receptor beta chains originate from one sample sequenced in a study of T cells in Graves' hyperthyroidism and ophthalmopathy. Amplification of TCR beta CDR3 regions used RNA as the template. A first-round RT-PCR of the TCR CDR3 used the HTBI primer set. TCRdb recomputed calls from the multiplex PCR reads with MiXCR, one row per CDR3 protein. This table holds around 700,000 distinct CDR3 sequences, roughly a third found once. Sequenced: blood. The receptors shown here come from a middle-aged woman with Graves' hyperthyroidism.

The V call is TRBV3-1, the J call TRBJ2-7; 7 bases line up with TRBD2. CDR1 and CDR2 from the germline V gene are LGHDT and YNNKEL (reference sequence). V lost 1 base and J lost 1; bases outside the gene matches: 4. The CDR3 length is 15 residues. This CDR3 reads CASSQGAGVSYEQYF. The CDR3 DNA reads TGTGCCAGCAGCCAAGGGGCGGGAGTGTCCTACGAGCAGTACTTC.

This clonotype was seen repeatedly, ten times or more. The chain links TRBV29-1 to TRBJ1-2; D not certain. CDR3 length equals 13 residues. V was shortened by 3 bases and J by 0 bases, with 8 bases between the two germline ends. Germline assignment: CDR1 SQVTM and CDR2 ANQGSEA. The DNA of the CDR3 is TGCAGCGTTGACAGGCCGACTAACTATGGCTACACCTTC. It encodes CSVDRPTNYGYTF.

The chain carries TRBV11-3 and TRBJ2-7, with TRBD1 matching over 9 bases. The J segment lost 5 bases and the V segment lost 1 base, leaving 12 bases of the junction unmatched. The CDR3 contains 17 residues. CDR1 is SGHNT, CDR2 YENEEA, per germline. CDR3 loop: CASSLVTRDRVHHEQYF. The CDR3 region has the DNA TGTGCCAGCAGCTTAGTGACCCGGGACAGGGTACACCACGAGCAGTACTTC.

This rearrangement joins TRBV2 to TRBJ1-2, with D maybe TRBD1 (5 bases). In germline, CDR1 is SNHLY, CDR2 FYNNEI. V lost 8 bases, J lost 12 bases, and 13 bases lay in between. The CDR3 runs 10 residues. This chain's CDR3 is CASGATGNTF. DNA of the CDR3: TGTGCCAGCGGGGCTACTGGAAACACCTTC.

This clonotype was seen only a few times. The rearrangement links TRBV12-3 or TRBV12-4 to TRBJ1-6; D remains unclear. There are 15 residues in the CDR3. The V end lost 6 bases, the J end lost 9 bases, and 18 bases lay between the germline ends. As DNA, the CDR3 is TGTGCCAGCAGCCAAGAGTCTGGAGTTGGTTCACCCCTCCACTTT. Amino acid sequence: CASSQESGVGSPLHF.

In this sample, this clonotype turned up many times. The chain carries TRBV10-3 and TRBJ1-3; TRBD1 might be the D (5 bases). The V end was cut by 9 bases, the J end by 5 bases, with 11 bases between. Per the germline V gene, CDR1 is ENHRY and CDR2 is SYGVKD. The CDR3 is 12 residues long. Here the CDR3 reads CAITGFRNTIYF. CDR3 DNA: TGTGCCATTACAGGATTCCGAAACACCATATATTTT.

At least ten counts were recorded for this clonotype. The chain links TRBV15 to TRBJ1-5, with 8 bases matching TRBD1. The CDR3 totals 15 residues. V lost 3 bases to trimming and J lost 6 bases; unmatched junction nucleotides: 7. Germline V gene lookup returns CDR1 LNHNV and CDR2 YYDKDF (reference sequence). The CDR3 protein is CATSSNSGGGQPQHF. CDR3 coding DNA: TGTGCCACCAGCAGCAATTCAGGGGGCGGTCAGCCCCAGCATTTT. Variable domain in full (rest from reference TRBV15 and TRBJ1-5): DAMVIQNPRYQVTQFGKPVTLSCSQTLNHNVMYWYQQKSSQAPKLLFHYYDKDFNNEADTPDNFQSRRPNTSFCFLDIRSPGLGDTAMYLCATSSNSGGGQPQHFGDGTRLSIL.

This chain uses TRBV2 with TRBJ1-2; D is possibly TRBD1 (5 bases). V shed 5 bases and J shed 5 bases, with 15 bases lying between them. The CDR3 spans 14 residues. The germline V gene encodes CDR1 SNHLY and CDR2 FYNNEI. CDR3 in amino acids: CASSTALRAYGYTF. The CDR3 DNA is TGTGCCAGCAGTACCGCTCTCAGGGCTTATGGCTACACCTTC.

This clonotype was seen more than once but under ten times. This chain connects TRBV7-2 to TRBJ2-5; possibly TRBD1 for D (6 bases). The germline V gene encodes CDR1 SGHTA and CDR2 FQGNSA. This CDR3 is built from 14 residues. The V end lost 4 bases, the J end lost 4 bases, and 13 bases lay between the germline ends. In DNA form, the CDR3 reads TGTGCCAGCAGCTCCTACAGGGCCGGAGAGACCCAGTACTTC. This sequence encodes CASSSYRAGETQYF.

A remark on this clonotype: An end of the junction differs from the germline gene, which may be a read error. This chain joins TRBV10-2 and TRBJ2-7; D is unresolved. The CDR3 contains 13 residues. CDR1 is WSHSY and CDR2 is SAAADI in the germline V gene. The CDR3 nucleotides read TGTGCCAGCAGCCGTGGGCCAAGATACGAGCAGTACTTC. This codes for CASSRGPRYEQYF.

The chain has TRBV6-5 and TRBJ1-5; D gene uncertain. Trimming left V 1 base short and J 9 bases short, with 7 bases between. Germline V gene sequence: CDR1 MNHEY, CDR2 SVGAGI. The CDR3 consists of 12 residues. The CDR3: CASSYFTGPQHF. CDR3 coding DNA: TGTGCCAGCAGTTACTTTACCGGGCCCCAGCATTTT.

The chain uses TRBV15 and TRBJ2-1; D is possibly TRBD2 (6 bases). The germline CDR1 and CDR2 sequences are LNHNV and YYDKDF (reference sequence). V lost 0 bases and J 4 bases, leaving 10 bases between the germline ends. This CDR3 is built from 15 residues. CDR3 in amino acids: CATSRDRDLYNEQFF. The DNA of the CDR3 is TGTGCCACCAGCAGAGACCGGGACTTATACAATGAGCAGTTCTTC.

The chain joins TRBV12-3 or TRBV12-4 to TRBJ1-2; the match to TRBD1 covers 7 bases. The CDR3 sequence is 16 residues long. With V trimmed by 4 bases and J by 4 bases, 12 bases remained unmatched. The CDR3 DNA follows: TGTGCCAGCAGTTCCGACCCGACAGGGTTCGGCTATGGCTACACCTTC. Residues: CASSSDPTGFGYGYTF.

This clonotype was detected a few times. CDR3 sequence reads: CASSYAVAQPQHF. Written as DNA, the CDR3 is TGTGCCAGCAGTTACGCGGTTGCGCAGCCCCAGCATTTT. J is TRBJ1-5 and V is TRBV6-2 or TRBV6-3; the D is unclear. CDR3 length: 13 residues. V was shortened by 2 bases and J by 7 bases, with 9 bases between the two germline ends. The V gene's germline CDR1 is MNHEY and CDR2 SVGEGT.

This clonotype showed up many times. This sequence joins TRBV5-1 and TRBJ1-6; 7 bases are a match to TRBD1. The CDR3 has 13 amino acids. Germline CDR1 reads SGHRS; CDR2 reads YFSETQ. Unmatched junction bases numbered 4, after V lost 6 bases and J lost 7 bases. The CDR3 DNA reads as TGCGCCAGCACATTACAGGGGAATTCACCCCTCCACTTT. Protein: CASTLQGNSPLHF.

This clonotype came up many times. Here the CDR3 DNA reads TGTGCCAGCATTTCAGGAGGTTGGGAAGCTTTCTTT. Its protein is CASISGGWEAFF. This chain links TRBV2 with TRBJ1-1; no firm D call. The germline V and J ends were trimmed by 7 bases and 8 bases, with 14 bases remaining between them. The CDR3 length is 12 residues. Germline V gene sequence: CDR1 SNHLY, CDR2 FYNNEI.

The chain is built from TRBV7-9 and TRBJ1-6, with a tentative D call TRBD1 (5 bases). Germline lookup yields CDR1 SEHNR and CDR2 FQNEAQ (reference sequence). Trimming pared 4 bases from V and 9 bases from J, leaving 13 bases between. CDR3 length equals 14 residues. Written as DNA, the CDR3 is TGTGCCAGCAGCTCAGGGAGCTTGAGTTCACCCCTCCACTTT. Residues: CASSSGSLSSPLHF.

V usage is TRBV14 and J usage is TRBJ2-2; 8 bases fit TRBD1. This CDR3 region has 18 residues. V was clipped by 2 bases and J by 5 bases; unmatched bases: 13. Germline V lookup: CDR1 SGHDN, CDR2 FVKESK. CDR3 nucleotides: TGTGCCAGCAGCCAAAAAGCAAGCAGGGGGCGCCTTACCGGGGAGCTGTTTTTT. Amino acids: CASSQKASRGRLTGELFF. The variable domain in full, completed from reference TRBV14 and TRBJ2-2, reads EAGVTQFPSHSVIEKGQTVTLRCDPISGHDNLYWYRRVMGKEIKFLLHFVKESKQDESGMPNNRFLAERTGGTYSTLKVQPAELEDSGVYFCASSQKASRGRLTGELFFGEGSRLTVL.